This T cell receptor beta chain was captured by sequencing in a study of T cell repertoires in cytomegalovirus infection. TCRdb re-called the reads through MiXCR, storing one row per CDR3 protein. The sample contains 200,000 to 250,000 distinct CDR3 sequences, over 20% of which appear only once. Losses at the gene ends were 6 bases for V and 7 bases for J; bases not matched to a gene: 7. This CDR3 is 14 amino acids long. Germline-derived CDR1 and CDR2 are MDHEN and SYDVKM. This clonotype originated in a human donor in good health (CMV status not recorded). Some clones in this sample may be carry-over from other donors' samples. Sequences were obtained from CD8+ T cells from PBMCs. This chain joins TRBV28 and TRBJ1-5, with 9 nucleotides matching TRBD1. CDR3 sequence: CASSTQGAEQPQHF. The CDR3 DNA follows: TGTGCCAGCAGCACACAGGGGGCGGAACAGCCCCAGCATTTT.